The 30 T cell receptor beta chains below come from one sample, sequenced in a study of CD8+CD57+ T cells in acquired aplastic anemia. The use of genomic DNA as template underpinned the TCR beta VDJ and CDR3 profiling. MiXCR, applied by TCRdb to the reads, yields one record per CDR3 protein. The sample has approximately 99,000 distinct CDR3 sequences, about half seen once. Sequenced: sorted CD4+, CD8+, or CD8+CD57+ T cells (not recorded which) from PBMCs. The source of these receptors is a human donor in good health, serving as a control.

The chain recombines TRBV25-1 with TRBJ1-2, with 8 nucleotides matching TRBD1. CDR1 and CDR2 (germline): MGHDK, SYGVNS. The ends lost 6 bases at V and 3 bases at J; junction bases unmatched: 3. The CDR3 runs to 13 residues. The CDR3 here is CASRDRVDYGYTF. Written as DNA, the CDR3 is TGTGCCAGCAGGGACAGGGTTGACTATGGCTACACCTTC.

This clonotype was detected only a few times. The chain links TRBV29-1 to TRBJ2-7, with 9 bases fitting TRBD1. The germline V gene has CDR1 SQVTM and CDR2 ANQGSEA. The CDR3 sequence is 15 residues long. Trimming removed 4 bases from V and 0 bases from J; junction bases left unmatched: 7. CDR3 sequence reads: CSVGGGDRDSYEQYF. The CDR3 nucleotides read TGCAGCGTTGGGGGAGGGGACAGGGACTCCTACGAGCAGTACTTC.

This clonotype was recorded many times. In DNA, the CDR3 is TGTGCCAGCAGCCTTCGGGACTCCGAGTCCTACGAGCAGTACTTC. Protein sequence: CASSLRDSESYEQYF. The V call is TRBV4-2, the J call TRBJ2-7; D might be TRBD2 (6 bases). The V gene lost 4 bases and the J gene lost 1 base, with 14 bases spanning the gap. CDR1 is LGHNA and CDR2 is YNFKEQ in the germline V gene. The CDR3 runs to 15 residues.

The chain links TRBV19 to TRBJ2-7; 7 bases fit TRBD2. Germline-derived CDR1 and CDR2 are LNHDA and SQIVND (reference sequence). The CDR3 consists of 15 residues. V gave up 2 bases and J gave up 7 bases; unmatched junction bases: 11. CDR3 residues: CASSIRGRGAGEQYF. Here the CDR3 DNA reads TGTGCCAGTAGTATACGAGGCCGCGGAGCGGGGGAGCAGTACTTC.

The table lists this clonotype with many counts. J is TRBJ2-7 and V is TRBV9, with 9 bases fitting TRBD1. This CDR3 comprises 14 residues. The ends lost 0 bases at V and 3 bases at J; junction bases unmatched: 1. Germline values: CDR1 SGDLS, CDR2 YYNGEE. The CDR3 bases are TGTGCCAGCAGCGTAGGACAGGGGGACTACGAGCAGTACTTC. It codes for CASSVGQGDYEQYF.

Turning to this clonotype: This may arise from a read error, as a much more abundant clone is one base away. The chain employs TRBV6-2 or TRBV6-3 and TRBJ2-7; no firm D call. The V end was cut by 8 bases, the J end by 7 bases, with 9 bases between. The CDR3 loop spans 10 amino acids. The germline CDR1 and CDR2 sequences are MNHEY and SVGEGT. The CDR3, as DNA: TGTGCCAGCGCCTTCGGGGAGCAGTACTTC. Its protein is CASAFGEQYF.

Many counts were recorded for this clonotype. The gene calls are TRBV4-3 and TRBJ1-5; D unresolved. The length of the CDR3 is 15 residues. Germline CDR1 LGHNA, CDR2 YSLEER. With 1 base removed from V and 1 base from J, the gap between germline ends came to 8 bases. The CDR3 DNA sequence: TGCGCCAGCAGCCAAGTTATAGGGAGCAATCAGCCCCAGCATTTT. It encodes CASSQVIGSNQPQHF.

This clonotype was observed many times. The chain recombines TRBV6-5 with TRBJ1-1; weak D call: TRBD1 (6 bases). Trimming left V 2 bases short and J 5 bases short, with 9 bases between. Germline CDR1 reads MNHEY; CDR2 reads SVGAGI. CDR3 size: 13 residues. The CDR3 spells CASSYLQGTEAFF. The CDR3 nucleotides are TGTGCCAGCAGTTACCTCCAGGGGACTGAAGCTTTCTTT.

This rearrangement joins TRBV24-1 to TRBJ2-7, with 7 bases matching TRBD2. This CDR3 spans 17 amino acids. V lost 5 bases and J lost 2; bases outside the gene matches: 14. Germline lookup yields CDR1 KGHDR and CDR2 SFDVKD. The CDR3 sequence is CATSGFEGPSGTYEQYF. The DNA for the CDR3 is TGTGCCACCAGTGGCTTTGAGGGCCCTAGCGGAACCTACGAGCAGTACTTC.

This rearrangement joins TRBV24-1 to TRBJ2-1; possibly TRBD2 for D (6 bases). The ends were cut back, 11 bases at V and 0 bases at J, with 19 bases in the middle. The V gene's germline CDR1 is KGHDR and CDR2 SFDVKD. The CDR3 totals 16 residues. The CDR3 DNA reads as TGTGCCAGCAGCCGAGGGACTTTGAGCTCCTACAATGAGCAGTTCTTC. Its translation: CASSRGTLSSYNEQFF.

This clonotype was seen only once. This chain links TRBV7-9 with TRBJ1-1; D is unresolved. Germline CDR1 SEHNR, CDR2 FQNEAQ (reference sequence). The CDR3 is made up of 13 amino acids. Trimming stripped 7 bases from V and 3 bases from J, with 12 bases between. The CDR3 here is CASKPEFDTEAFF. The CDR3 DNA reads TGTGCCAGCAAACCAGAGTTTGACACTGAAGCTTTCTTT.

The gene calls are TRBV2 and TRBJ1-2; D not certain. Germline V lookup: CDR1 SNHLY, CDR2 FYNNEI. V lost 4 bases and J lost 4, with 7 bases in between. CDR3 length equals 12 residues. CDR3 DNA: TGTGCCAGCAGTGTTGCGCTCTATGGCTACACCTTC. Its translation: CASSVALYGYTF. Variable domain in full (rest from reference TRBV2 and TRBJ1-2): EPEVTQTPSHQVTQMGQEVILRCVPISNHLYFYWYRQILGQKVEFLVSFYNNEISEKSEIFDDQFSVERPDGSNFTLKIRSTKLEDSAMYFCASSVALYGYTFGSGTRLTVV.

The chain employs TRBV7-3 and TRBJ2-3; TRBD2 matches 7 bases. The CDR3 is 14 amino acids. Unmatched junction bases numbered 3, after V lost 4 bases and J lost 2 bases. Per germline, CDR1 SGHTA and CDR2 FQGTGA. CDR3 nucleotide sequence: TGTGCCAGCAGCTGGAGCGGGGCCACAGATACGCAGTATTTT. This sequence encodes CASSWSGATDTQYF. The complete variable domain, with remaining parts taken from reference TRBV7-3 and TRBJ2-3, reads GAGVSQTPSNKVTEKGKYVELRCDPISGHTALYWYRQSLGQGPEFLIYFQGTGAADDSGLPNDRFFAVRPEGSVSTLKIQRTERGDSAVYLCASSWSGATDTQYFGPGTRLTVL.

V and J are TRBV7-9 and TRBJ1-5, with no clear D. The CDR3 is 12 amino acids. Trimming pared 1 base from V and 3 bases from J, leaving 1 base between. Germline V gene lookup returns CDR1 SEHNR and CDR2 FQNEAQ (reference sequence). The CDR3 DNA is TGTGCCAGCAGCTTAGACAATCAGCCCCAGCATTTT. This gives the protein CASSLDNQPQHF.

The V and J genes are TRBV20-1 and TRBJ2-7, with 9 positions matching TRBD2. The germline CDR1 and CDR2 sequences are DFQATT and SNEGSKA (reference sequence). The trim removed 6 bases at V and 3 bases at J, leaving 6 bases unmatched. The CDR3 runs to 13 residues. CDR3 sequence: CSASPSGVYEQYF. The CDR3 DNA follows: TGCAGTGCGAGCCCTAGCGGGGTCTACGAGCAGTACTTC.

About this clonotype: The junction differs from germline at one of its ends, possibly a read error. V is TRBV6-1 and J is TRBJ2-7; weak D call: TRBD2 (6 bases). CDR3 length: 15 residues. The germline V gene has CDR1 MNHNS and CDR2 SASEGT. The CDR3 bases are TGTGTCAGCAGGGAGGCCGGGACTGGAGCTTACGAGCAGTACTTC. The encoded protein is CVSREAGTGAYEQYF.

In regard to this clonotype: The CDR3 does not end in the conserved phenylalanine or tryptophan, so this is likely a read error. This rearrangement joins TRBV15 to TRBJ2-3; no reliable D call. Germline values: CDR1 LNHNV, CDR2 YYDKDF (reference sequence). The CDR3 covers 20 residues. V was trimmed by 0 bases and J by 1 base, leaving 23 bases between them. CDR3 loop: CATSRDGRLADPQGTDTQYL. The CDR3 DNA sequence: TGTGCCACCAGCAGAGATGGGCGGCTGGCAGACCCCCAGGGCACAGATACGCAGTATCTT.

This clonotype was detected only once. The chain recombines TRBV20-1 with TRBJ2-7; no firm D call. Germline V gene lookup returns CDR1 DFQATT and CDR2 SNEGSKA (reference sequence). This CDR3 has 13 amino acids. DNA for the CDR3: TGCAGCCTAGGGTCGGGCAGCTCCTACGAGCAGTACTTC. Amino acids: CSLGSGSSYEQYF.

V and J are TRBV9 and TRBJ2-3, with TRBD2 matching over 13 bases. The J segment lost 6 bases and the V segment lost 4 bases, leaving 11 bases of the junction unmatched. This CDR3 region has 17 residues. Germline lookup yields CDR1 SGDLS and CDR2 YYNGEE. CDR3 residues: CASSPRTSGSSSDTQYF. In DNA form, the CDR3 reads TGTGCCAGCAGCCCCCGGACTAGCGGGAGTTCGAGTGATACGCAGTATTTT.

This clonotype was observed a handful of times. The CDR3 here is CASSGWGGAAEAFF. CDR3 DNA sequence: TGCGCCAGCAGCGGGTGGGGGGGGGCAGCTGAAGCTTTCTTT. V usage is TRBV4-3 and J usage is TRBJ1-1; possibly TRBD1 for D (6 bases). Trimming removed 5 bases from V and 6 bases from J, with 16 bases in between. Germline CDR1 reads LGHNA; CDR2 reads YSLEER. The CDR3 consists of 14 residues.

Note on this clonotype: Just one base apart from a much larger clone, this may be a read error. V gene TRBV11-2 combines with J gene TRBJ2-7; TRBD2 matches at 8 bases. Germline V gene sequence: CDR1 SGHAT, CDR2 FQNNGV. This CDR3 region has 17 residues. In DNA form, the CDR3 reads TGTGCCAGCAGCTCGCCCCCCCTCGGACTAGCTAGCTACGAGCAGCACTTC. Amino acid sequence: CASSSPPLGLASYEQHF.

This clonotype has only a few counts. This rearrangement joins TRBV29-1 to TRBJ2-7; 7 positions match TRBD1. Germline CDR1 is SQVTM and CDR2 is ANQGSEA. Trimming cost V 3 bases and J 3 bases; bases outside gene matches: 8. The CDR3 loop spans 14 amino acids. DNA of the CDR3: TGCAGCGTTGAGGCCAAAGGGACAGTCTACGAGCAGTACTTC. Translating gives CSVEAKGTVYEQYF.

This clonotype was picked up many times. The chain links TRBV12-3 or TRBV12-4 to TRBJ1-2, with D perhaps matching TRBD1 (5 bases). The V gene lost 3 bases and the J gene lost 8 bases, with 22 bases spanning the gap. The CDR3 length is 16 residues. This chain's CDR3 is CASSLLPSGRDGGYTF. CDR3 bases: TGTGCCAGCAGTTTGTTACCTTCGGGGCGGGACGGAGGCTACACCTTC.

V is TRBV6-2 or TRBV6-3 and J is TRBJ1-5; no clear D. CDR3 length: 13 amino acids. Germline assignment: CDR1 MNHEY and CDR2 SVGEGT. V was trimmed by 5 bases and J by 5 bases, leaving 10 bases between them. Written as DNA, the CDR3 is TGTGCCAGCAGTGGTGAGGCCCATCAGCCCCAGCATTTT. Amino acids: CASSGEAHQPQHF.

There are many counts of this clonotype. This chain joins TRBV14 and TRBJ2-7; no clear D gene. CDR1 and CDR2 from the germline V gene are SGHDN and FVKESK. Trimming took off 3 bases at V and 0 bases at J, with 6 bases between the two ends. The CDR3 loop spans 13 amino acids. The CDR3 region is CASSQSDSYEQYF. The CDR3 bases are TGTGCCAGCAGCCAGTCCGACTCCTACGAGCAGTACTTC.

The chain combines TRBV25-1 with TRBJ2-7; D call uncertain. Deletions cut 3 bases from V and 5 bases from J, with 5 bases between. The CDR3 loop spans 11 amino acids. Germline V CDR1 and CDR2: MGHDK, SYGVNS. CDR3 protein: CASSDRHEQYF. DNA of the CDR3: TGTGCCAGCAGTGATAGGCACGAGCAGTACTTC.

In its sample, this clonotype was seen many times. The gene calls are TRBV6-1 and TRBJ2-7, with 7 bases matching TRBD1. The CDR3 totals 13 residues. V lost 7 bases, J lost 4 bases, and 7 bases stayed unmatched. The V gene's germline CDR1 is MNHNS and CDR2 SASEGT. The CDR3 region is CASTSNRGYEQYF. Here the CDR3 DNA reads TGTGCCAGCACAAGTAACAGGGGTTACGAGCAGTACTTC.

V and J are TRBV10-2 and TRBJ1-5; perhaps TRBD1 as D (5 bases). This CDR3 has 18 amino acids. CDR1 and CDR2 (germline): WSHSY, SAAADI. The V gene lost 0 bases and the J gene lost 7 bases, with 22 bases spanning the gap. DNA for the CDR3: TGCGCCAGCAGTGAGTCCTTAGCGGGGGGTGAGAATGAGCAGCCCCAGCATTTT. The encoded protein is CASSESLAGGENEQPQHF.

This clonotype appeared a few times. In DNA, the CDR3 is TGTGCCAGTAGTCCTACAGGGGCTGAAAAACTGTTTTTT. This translates into CASSPTGAEKLFF. J is TRBJ1-4 and V is TRBV19; 7 bases map to TRBD1. CDR3 length: 13 amino acids. From germline, CDR1 is LNHDA and CDR2 SQIVND (reference sequence). Trimming cost V 5 bases and J 7 bases; bases outside gene matches: 4.

The chain carries TRBV25-1 and TRBJ1-6, with 9 bases matching TRBD1. From germline, CDR1 is MGHDK and CDR2 SYGVNS. Unmatched junction bases numbered 1, after V lost 5 bases and J lost 14 bases. The CDR3 covers 11 residues. CDR3: CASSWTGALHF. As DNA, the CDR3 is TGTGCCAGCAGTTGGACAGGGGCCCTCCACTTT.